The T cell receptor (beta chain) described here comes from a study of blood T cell repertoires in COVID-19. About the study: In each case, the material was cDNA or gDNA derived from T cells, B-cell-depleted T cells, or PBMCs.

Original processing notes: From reference gene primer amplification, estimates of nucleated cell counts were derived. Method: immunoSEQ multiplex PCR; TCRdb's copy keeps in-frame clones and lacks some. V, J and clone size reflect that table, while D and trimming were determined from the DNA. The sample contains 240,000 or so clones, 70% to 90% of which appear only once. In this sample, this clone turned up once. Germline loops: CDR1 GTSNPN, CDR2 SVGIG (reference sequence). V was shortened by 0 bases and J by 4 bases, with 12 bases between the two germline ends. The CDR3 is 14 amino acids. The sample comprised peripheral blood. J is TRBJ1-2 and V is TRBV30; weak D call: TRBD1 (6 bases). The origin of this receptor is a woman aged 40 to 55 who had recovered from COVID-19. In nucleotides, the CDR3 is TGTGCCTGGAGTGTGGGGGGCGGGAGCTATGGCTACACCTTC. Translating gives CAWSVGGGSYGYTF.